This T cell receptor (beta chain) was captured by sequencing in a study of regulatory T cells (dated by TCRdb to the late 2010s). Regarding the complete study: The study compared T-cell receptor beta repertoires of sorted regulatory, conventional CD4+ and CD8+ T cells in CD3G-deficient patients with those in healthy controls. The paper as a whole reports these results and caveats: Repertoires from patients had restricted unique TRB V-J pairs and skewed V and J gene usage, with the strongest effect in regulatory T cells. Compared with control CD8+ cells, CD8+ T cells derived from patients showed a nonsignificant trend toward reduced Shannon entropy.

Evidence of autoimmunity was present in all CD3G-deficient patients, and the autoimmunity was more severe in two of the patients. At testing, patients were between 2 and 39 years old and showed lower naive and higher memory CD4+ and CD8+ T-cell proportions. The patient group comprised more than 5 individuals with CD3G deficiency. An international network of physicians across the United States, Europe and Asia provided the patient samples and clinical data. Ficoll density separation was used to isolate peripheral blood mononuclear cells. CD3+ CD8+ CD4- T cells were isolated on a FACSAria cell sorter. From its cysteine to its phenylalanine, the CDR3 spans 13 amino acids. The read is trimmed to its CDR3 DNA, 39 bases read in frame from base 1. The V end gives up 5 bases and the J end 7 bases, leaving 7 bases in the junction not matched to a gene. As encoded in the germline V gene (reference sequence), CDR1 is SEHNR while CDR2 is FQNEAQ.

In the multiplex PCR, 52 forward TRBV primers and 13 reverse TRBJ primers were used, and assay-based and computational corrections were applied for amplification bias. Within the immunoSEQ assay, multiplex PCR amplified rearranged TRB loci from genomic DNA. An Illumina HiSeq platform was used to sequence the TRB amplicons. From the authors' description of their analysis: Raw sequences were error-filtered and aligned to reference gene sequences by custom algorithms, then analyzed with the immunoSEQ online tools. Frequencies of productive and nonproductive TRB rearrangements were assessed among unique sequences as well as among total sequences. The likelihood of self-reactivity was estimated by examining two features, hydrophobicity and amino acid composition, of TRB CDR3 positions 6 and 7. Prism software was used to run t tests, Mann-Whitney tests or two-way ANOVA for comparisons between groups. TCRdb limited this immuneACCESS table to in-frame rearrangements with V and J called. A share of clones is missing; checked studies link under half to unresolved V genes, and the rest is unexplained. Clone size and V and J calls were adopted from that table, with D and trimming inferred from the DNA. For this sample there are approximately 2,000 clones; about 66% appear just once. Clones ranked in the top ten supply 33% of the sample.

Remarks on this clone: The specificity of this receptor is unknown. Base quality data are lacking; no much larger clone is found one base away.

The receptor was derived from a person aged 25 to 40 with CD3G deficiency. The chain is encoded by TRBV7-9 joined to TRBJ1-1, with 7 bases matching TRBD1. The sequenced sample was CD8+ T cells sorted from blood. The nucleotide sequence reads as follows: TGTGCCAGCAGCCACGGGACAGCCTATGAAGCTTTCTTT. It specifies CASSHGTAYEAFF.